This T cell receptor (beta chain) was captured in a study of tumor and adjacent non-tumor tissue in lung cancer. Study overall: Patients comprised 12 adenocarcinoma, 2 squamous cell carcinoma and 1 small cell lung cancer. The patients, 10 to 11 men and 4 or 5 women, were roughly 30 to 76 with stage I to III disease. Overall study findings and caveats: Compared with tumor, normal lung showed significantly lower TCR diversity.

Germline CDR1 is SQVTM and CDR2 is ANQGSEA. CDR3 size: 12 residues. RNA was extracted from bulk tissue without any cell sorting. The library came from three nested PCR rounds adapted from ARM-PCR protocols. TCRdb recomputed calls from the multiplex PCR reads with MiXCR, one row per CDR3 protein. This sample has about 70,000 distinct CDR3 sequences; approximately 73% occur once, and the top ten carry roughly 28%. On this clonotype itself: Its antigen is not known. The junction and the germline gene differ at one end; a read error may be behind it.

The chain employs TRBV29-1 and TRBJ2-7, with 11 bases fitting TRBD1. What was sequenced was lung tumor tissue. This sequence was found in a man in his 60s with non-small cell lung cancer. CDR3: CSVGTGGYEEYF. The DNA of the CDR3 is TGCAGCGTGGGGACAGGGGGATACGAGGAGTATTTC.